The next 21 T cell receptor beta chains were all read from a single sample in a study of PD-1 blockade in classical Hodgkin lymphoma. Clones were sequenced by immunoSEQ multiplex PCR, and TCRdb holds only the in-frame ones, with some missing. The table has around 66,000 clones, 80% to 90% seen once; the top ten hold 15%. Relapses following autologous stem cell transplantation were seen in all patients, with brentuximab vedotin exposure varying. The sequencing used peripheral blood mononuclear cells (PBMCs), collected at baseline. These receptors were obtained from a human donor with classical Hodgkin lymphoma.

V is TRBV2 and J is TRBJ1-6; TRBD1 matches at 10 bases. This CDR3 is 15 amino acids long. The germline CDR1 and CDR2 sequences are SNHLY and FYNNEI. Germline trimming cut 3 bases from V and 7 bases from J; bases unmatched to any gene: 3. CDR3 DNA: TGTGCCAGCAGTGAGGGACAGGGGTGGAATTCACCCCTCCACTTT. This gives the protein CASSEGQGWNSPLHF.

This chain connects TRBV27 to TRBJ2-1; D is ambiguous. The CDR3 is 16 amino acids. Germline assignment: CDR1 MNHEY and CDR2 SMNVEV (reference sequence). The germline V and J ends were trimmed by 7 bases and 4 bases, with 20 bases remaining between them. DNA of the CDR3: TGTGCCAGCACCGCCGTCGGTCCGCTGGGTTACAATGAGCAGTTCTTC. Residues: CASTAVGPLGYNEQFF.

Here the CDR3 DNA reads TGTGCCAGCAGCTTCCTTATCGGCGAGGGCAATGAGCAGTTCTTC. Its protein is CASSFLIGEGNEQFF. The rearrangement uses TRBV7-8 and TRBJ2-1; D might be TRBD2 (5 bases). V was pared by 3 bases and J by 6 bases, with 15 bases between. The CDR3 totals 15 residues. CDR1 SGHVS and CDR2 FQNEAQ come from the germline V gene.

The rearrangement links TRBV19 to TRBJ2-5; D unclear. Trimming removed 5 bases from V and 1 base from J, with 11 bases in between. The CDR3 has 14 amino acids. CDR1 and CDR2 (germline): LNHDA, SQIVND (reference sequence). The DNA of the CDR3 is TGTGCCAGTAGTCCCTGGGCCCGCCAAGAGACCCAGTACTTC. Translated: CASSPWARQETQYF.

The V call is TRBV28, the J call TRBJ2-2; D gene uncertain. This CDR3 region has 12 residues. Deletions cut 1 base from V and 3 bases from J, with 0 bases between. Germline CDR1 reads MDHEN; CDR2 reads SYDVKM. CDR3 amino acids: CASSLYTGELFF. The CDR3 coding sequence is TGTGCCAGCAGTTTATACACCGGGGAGCTGTTTTTT.

The CDR3 DNA follows: TGTGCCAGCAGTTCACTAGCGGGGGGGCGATATGAGCAGTTCTTC. It specifies CASSSLAGGRYEQFF. The rearrangement links TRBV28 to TRBJ2-1, with 13 positions matching TRBD2. The CDR3 contains 15 residues. J was trimmed by 8 bases and V by 4 bases; bases with no gene match: 5. Germline CDR1 reads MDHEN; CDR2 reads SYDVKM.

This chain joins TRBV4-1 and TRBJ2-1; possible D gene TRBD1, 6 bases. The V gene's germline CDR1 is MGHRA and CDR2 YSYEKL. Trimming took off 4 bases at V and 3 bases at J, with 13 bases between the two ends. The CDR3 length is 15 residues. DNA for the CDR3: TGCGCCAGCAGCCTCACACAGGGCCTCTACAATGAGCAGTTCTTC. This gives the protein CASSLTQGLYNEQFF.

V and J are TRBV6-1 and TRBJ1-5; D gene ambiguous. The germline V and J ends were trimmed by 0 bases and 0 bases, with 12 bases remaining between them. This CDR3 is built from 17 residues. Germline-derived CDR1 and CDR2 are MNHNS and SASEGT. The CDR3 loop reads CASSEAVGRISNQPQHF. The CDR3 DNA is TGTGCCAGCAGTGAAGCGGTAGGACGGATTAGCAATCAGCCCCAGCATTTT.

This sequence joins TRBV2 and TRBJ2-3; maybe TRBD2 (6 bases). V gave up 9 bases and J gave up 2 bases, with 18 bases separating them. CDR1 SNHLY and CDR2 FYNNEI come from the germline V gene. This CDR3 has 15 residues. In DNA form, the CDR3 reads TGTGCCAGGGGACGAATAGCGGAGACCACAGATACGCAGTATTTT. It translates to CARGRIAETTDTQYF.

The chain employs TRBV30 and TRBJ1-6, with 7 nucleotides matching TRBD1. Per the germline V gene, CDR1 is GTSNPN and CDR2 is SVGIG (reference sequence). V trimming: 2 bases; J trimming: 4 bases; junction bases outside the gene matches: 8. The CDR3 contains 16 residues. The CDR3 region is CAWSSLPRGYNSPLHF. In DNA form, the CDR3 reads TGTGCCTGGAGTTCCTTACCCAGGGGGTATAATTCACCCCTCCACTTT.

The chain combines TRBV5-8 with TRBJ2-3; the D is unclear. The CDR3 covers 17 residues. CDR1 and CDR2 (germline): SGHTS, YDEGEE. The V end was cut by 2 bases, the J end by 4 bases, with 20 bases between. The CDR3: CASSFSLDPLSADTQYF. CDR3 coding DNA: TGTGCCAGCAGCTTTAGCTTGGATCCGCTGTCAGCAGATACGCAGTATTTT.

This chain links TRBV5-6 with TRBJ2-5; maybe TRBD1 (6 bases). The CDR3 extends over 14 amino acids. Per the germline V gene, CDR1 is SGHDT and CDR2 is YYEEEE. The V end lost 4 bases, the J end lost 5 bases, and 15 bases lay between the germline ends. The CDR3 loop reads CASSPPSGVETQYF. For the CDR3, the DNA is TGTGCCAGCAGCCCCCCCTCAGGGGTGGAGACCCAGTACTTC. The full variable domain, rest sourced from reference TRBV5-6 and TRBJ2-5, is DAGVTQSPTHLIKTRGQQVTLRCSPKSGHDTVSWYQQALGQGPQFIFQYYEEEERQRGNFPDRFSGHQFPNYSSELNVNALLLGDSALYLCASSPPSGVETQYFGPGTRLLVL.

The chain joins TRBV19 to TRBJ1-5; no reliable D call. V was clipped by 7 bases and J by 11 bases, with 12 bases between them. The CDR3 contains 11 residues. Germline assignment: CDR1 LNHDA and CDR2 SQIVND (reference sequence). The CDR3 coding sequence is TGTGCCAGTACCCTCGGTTTTACCCAGCATTTT. Encoded protein: CASTLGFTQHF.

V is TRBV11-2 and J is TRBJ1-2; TRBD1 agrees at 9 bases. From germline, CDR1 is SGHAT and CDR2 FQNNGV. Losses at the gene ends were 3 bases for V and 1 base for J; bases not matched to a gene: 3. The CDR3 contains 15 residues. CDR3 region: CASSFYRGLNYGYTF. The CDR3 DNA is TGTGCCAGCAGCTTCTACAGGGGGCTTAACTATGGCTACACCTTC.

This rearrangement joins TRBV7-3 to TRBJ2-7; D possibly corresponds to TRBD2 (5 bases). CDR3 length: 17 amino acids. Trimming removed 2 bases at V and 3 bases at J, with 20 bases between. Per germline, CDR1 SGHTA and CDR2 FQGTGA. The CDR3 sequence: CASSLGSAFSGDYEQYF. CDR3 sequence (DNA): TGTGCCAGCAGCTTAGGTTCTGCCTTTTCCGGGGACTACGAGCAGTACTTC.

The CDR3 DNA reads as TGTGCCAGCAAGCCGGGACTAATCACCGGGGAGCTGTTTTTT. Protein: CASKPGLITGELFF. This rearrangement joins TRBV5-4 to TRBJ2-2; 7 nucleotides line up with TRBD2. V dropped 6 bases and J dropped 4; count of bases not matched to a gene: 6. Germline values: CDR1 SGHNT, CDR2 YYREEE (reference sequence). CDR3 size: 14 residues.

The rearrangement uses TRBV7-3 and TRBJ2-2, with 7 bases lining up with TRBD1. The CDR3 is made up of 15 amino acids. Germline V gene sequence: CDR1 SGHTA, CDR2 FQGTGA. V lost 8 bases to trimming and J lost 7 bases; unmatched junction nucleotides: 13. CDR3 DNA: TGTGCCAGCTCCATGGGGGACAGCGGTCGCGGGGAGCTGTTTTTT. It encodes CASSMGDSGRGELFF. The complete variable domain, with remaining parts taken from reference TRBV7-3 and TRBJ2-2, reads GAGVSQTPSNKVTEKGKYVELRCDPISGHTALYWYRQSLGQGPEFLIYFQGTGAADDSGLPNDRFFAVRPEGSVSTLKIQRTERGDSAVYLCASSMGDSGRGELFFGEGSRLTVL.

V and J are TRBV16 and TRBJ2-5; the match to TRBD2 covers 8 bases. V lost 4 bases, J lost 5 bases, and 9 bases stayed unmatched. The CDR3 sequence is 15 residues long. CDR1 is KGHSY, CDR2 FQNENV, per germline. The DNA for the CDR3 is TGTGCCAGCAGCCTGATCGCGGGGGGCGAGGAGACCCAGTACTTC. Its translation is CASSLIAGGEETQYF.

The gene calls are TRBV30 and TRBJ1-5; D is possibly TRBD1 (6 bases). CDR3 length: 14 residues. Germline loops: CDR1 GTSNPN, CDR2 SVGIG (reference sequence). The germline V and J ends were trimmed by 0 bases and 3 bases, with 9 bases remaining between them. Here the CDR3 DNA reads TGTGCCTGGAGTGTTGGACAGCCCAATCAGCCCCAGCATTTT. It translates to CAWSVGQPNQPQHF.

The CDR3 sequence: CASSASGEPEQFF. The CDR3 DNA follows: TGTGCCAGCAGCGCCTCGGGGGAGCCAGAGCAGTTCTTC. The genes are TRBV7-9 and TRBJ2-1; D is possibly TRBD2 (6 bases). The CDR3 runs to 13 residues. CDR1 SEHNR and CDR2 FQNEAQ come from the germline V gene (reference sequence). The V gene lost 5 bases and the J gene lost 10 bases, with 15 bases spanning the gap.

CDR3 amino acids: CASGPTLSSNTEAFF. The CDR3, as DNA: TGCGCCAGCGGGCCAACGCTATCTTCGAACACTGAAGCTTTCTTT. The rearrangement uses TRBV5-1 and TRBJ1-1; no clear D. The CDR3 has 15 residues. Germline loops: CDR1 SGHRS, CDR2 YFSETQ. The germline V and J ends were trimmed by 7 bases and 1 base, with 17 bases remaining between them.